What follows are 29 T cell receptor beta chains derived from one specimen sequenced in a study of blood T cells in healthy people across ages (dated by TCRdb to about 2015). Libraries were made using 5' RACE. Instrument used: Illumina HiSeq 2500. The second PCR ran for roughly 7 to 12 cycles and used a J-beta primer mix along with a sample-barcoded 5' primer. Starting from the raw public reads, TCRdb applied fastp trimming at Q25, assembled clones with MiXCR and retained in-frame beta chains. Rows merge per CDR3 protein into single entries with the most common DNA and genes. In all, the sample holds about 1,400,000 distinct CDR3 sequences, and about 43% of those were seen once. The ten largest account for 6.5% to 10% of the sample. Specimen: blood. The receptors were gathered from a woman between 18 and 29 years old in good health.

Details on this clonotype: One end of the junction varies from germline; a read error may be responsible. The V and J genes are TRBV10-3 and TRBJ1-1; D is uncertain. CDR1 is ENHRY and CDR2 is SYGVKD in the germline V gene. The CDR3 totals 13 residues. The CDR3 loop is CTISGMGDTEAFF. The CDR3 nucleotides read TGTACCATCAGTGGCATGGGCGACACTGAAGCTTTCTTT.

The V call is TRBV2, the J call TRBJ2-7, with D perhaps being TRBD1 or TRBD2 (6 bases each). The CDR3 has 18 amino acids. Deletions cut 1 base from V and 3 bases from J, with 22 bases between. Germline lookup yields CDR1 SNHLY and CDR2 FYNNEI. This chain's CDR3 is CASSEGSAPTGGRYEQYF. In DNA, the CDR3 is TGTGCCAGCAGTGAAGGGTCTGCTCCTACTGGGGGGCGCTACGAGCAGTACTTC.

The chain combines TRBV2 with TRBJ2-5; TRBD2 matches at 9 bases. V shed 0 bases, J shed 11 bases, and the junction held 7 bases outside the gene matches. The germline CDR1 and CDR2 sequences are SNHLY and FYNNEI. This CDR3 spans 14 amino acids. The CDR3 bases are TGTGCCAGCAGTGAAGCGGGACTAGCATTAGAGCAGTACTTC. Its protein is CASSEAGLALEQYF.

This clonotype was found many times. The rearrangement links TRBV12-3 or TRBV12-4 to TRBJ2-3, with TRBD2 matching 11 bases. V gave up 6 bases and J gave up 3 bases; unmatched junction bases: 8. The CDR3 is made up of 16 amino acids. CDR3 loop: CASSSVAGGLTDTQYF. The CDR3 region has the DNA TGTGCCAGCAGCTCCGTAGCGGGAGGGTTGACAGATACGCAGTATTTT.

This clonotype was seen a handful of times. The chain carries TRBV28 and TRBJ2-3; 9 nucleotides match TRBD2. Germline assignment: CDR1 MDHEN and CDR2 SYDVKM. J gave up 7 bases and V 7 bases, and 21 bases lay outside the gene matches. The CDR3 is 18 residues long. In DNA form, the CDR3 reads TGTGCCAGCACCATACTACAACTGGATAGCGGGAGCTCCCATACGCAGTATTTT. Translated: CASTILQLDSGSSHTQYF. Variable domain in full (rest from reference TRBV28 and TRBJ2-3): DVKVTQSSRYLVKRTGEKVFLECVQDMDHENMFWYRQDPGLGLRLIYFSYDVKMKEKGDIPEGYSVSREKKERFSLILESASTNQTSMYLCASTILQLDSGSSHTQYFGPGTRLTVL.

The gene calls are TRBV7-9 and TRBJ2-1; 9 bases align to TRBD2. J gave up 12 bases and V 5 bases, and 14 bases lay outside the gene matches. Germline V lookup: CDR1 SEHNR, CDR2 FQNEAQ (reference sequence). The CDR3 loop spans 15 amino acids. The CDR3 DNA reads as TGTGCCAGCAGCCCCCGACTAGCGGAGACCAGCACGCAGTTCTTC. Amino acids: CASSPRLAETSTQFF.

As to this clonotype: A single base separates this from a much larger clone, so it may be a read error. The rearrangement joins TRBV11-2 to TRBJ2-5; D perhaps matches TRBD2 (6 bases). Germline V lookup: CDR1 SGHAT, CDR2 FQNNGV. The CDR3 is 16 residues long. The CDR3 reads CANSLRRGGTQETQYF. CDR3 bases: TGTGCCAACAGCTTAAGGCGGGGTGGGACCCAAGAGACCCAGTACTTC.

This clonotype was recorded many times. This rearrangement joins TRBV29-1 to TRBJ2-5; the D is unclear. The germline V gene encodes CDR1 SQVTM and CDR2 ANQGSEA. The CDR3 sequence is 12 residues long. Between the trimmed V and J ends, which lost 7 bases and 5 bases, there was a span of 14 bases. CDR3 sequence (DNA): TGCAGCGCTAGTTGGGTTCAGGAGACCCAGTACTTC. It is translated as CSASWVQETQYF.

This clonotype has a handful of counts. V and J are TRBV6-1 and TRBJ1-4; no reliable D call. Germline CDR1 MNHNS, CDR2 SASEGT. V was trimmed by 8 bases and J by 7 bases, leaving 14 bases between them. This CDR3 spans 13 amino acids. The CDR3 reads CASGGGSGEKLFF. The CDR3 coding sequence is TGTGCCAGCGGTGGCGGGTCTGGTGAAAAACTGTTTTTT.

The chain recombines TRBV20-1 with TRBJ1-6; D unresolved. Germline-derived CDR1 and CDR2 are DFQATT and SNEGSKA (reference sequence). This CDR3 region has 16 residues. CDR3 coding DNA: TGCAGCGCCGGGCTTGCTGTTAGCTCCTATAATTCACCCCTCCACTTT. Its protein product is CSAGLAVSSYNSPLHF.

The sample holds a few counts of this clonotype. DNA for the CDR3: TGTGCCAGCAGCTCCAGGACAGGGGTGAGGGAGCAGTACTTC. This encodes CASSSRTGVREQYF. V is TRBV11-1 and J is TRBJ2-7, with 9 bases matching TRBD1. Trimming removed 4 bases from V and 7 bases from J; junction bases left unmatched: 8. Germline CDR1 SGHAT, CDR2 FQDESV (reference sequence). This CDR3 spans 14 amino acids.

This clonotype occurred a few times. This sequence joins TRBV12-3 or TRBV12-4 and TRBJ2-7; 7 bases agree with TRBD2. This CDR3 contains 14 residues. The ends lost 2 bases at V and 5 bases at J; junction bases unmatched: 6. The CDR3 sequence: CASSLSGSGNEQYF. CDR3 DNA: TGTGCCAGCAGTTTATCCGGGAGCGGGAACGAGCAGTACTTC.

This clonotype showed up just a few times. V is TRBV7-2 and J is TRBJ2-3; 7 bases align to TRBD2. There are 16 residues in the CDR3. CDR1 SGHTA and CDR2 FQGNSA come from the germline V gene. V lost 5 bases and J lost 6; bases outside the gene matches: 14. CDR3 DNA sequence: TGTGCCAGCAGCCCCTTGGGGGGAGGGCCAGGGGATACGCAGTATTTT. Translating gives CASSPLGGGPGDTQYF.

The chain combines TRBV19 with TRBJ2-7; TRBD2 matches at 9 bases. Germline values: CDR1 LNHDA, CDR2 SQIVND (reference sequence). The CDR3 runs 14 residues. Unmatched junction bases numbered 6, after V lost 5 bases and J lost 4 bases. CDR3 amino acids: CASSLASGEYEQYF. For the CDR3, the DNA is TGTGCCAGTAGTCTCGCTAGCGGGGAATACGAGCAGTACTTC.

This clonotype was observed many times. The V and J genes are TRBV3-1 and TRBJ2-5; perhaps TRBD1 as D (5 bases). Gene TRBJ2-7 matches the end of the DNA better, so the J call may be wrong. The CDR3 has 11 amino acids. The germline gives CDR1 LGHDT, CDR2 YNNKEL (reference sequence). The CDR3 sequence: CASSRRGEQYF. Here the CDR3 DNA reads TGTGCCAGCAGCCGAAGGGGCGAGCAGTACTTC.

This sequence joins TRBV20-1 and TRBJ2-7; no clear D. Germline V gives CDR1 DFQATT, CDR2 SNEGSKA (reference sequence). V was shortened by 1 base and J by 2 bases, with 15 bases between the two germline ends. The CDR3 is 15 amino acids. The CDR3 DNA is TGCAGTGCTAGAGTTCCCCGATACTCCACCTACGAGCAGTACTTC. Translating gives CSARVPRYSTYEQYF.

The rearrangement uses TRBV12-3 or TRBV12-4 and TRBJ2-5; 8 nucleotides align to TRBD2. The CDR3 contains 14 residues. Unmatched junction bases numbered 13, after V lost 5 bases and J lost 11 bases. The CDR3 sequence: CASSAGGPYNEQYF. The CDR3 DNA reads TGTGCCAGCAGTGCGGGGGGCCCTTACAATGAGCAGTACTTC.

This clonotype appeared a few times. The chain couples TRBV13 to TRBJ2-7; TRBD2 matches 7 bases. Germline loops: CDR1 PRHDT, CDR2 FYEKMQ (reference sequence). This CDR3 is built from 15 residues. V was pared by 1 base and J by 1 base, with 4 bases of the junction left unmatched. CDR3 nucleotides: TGTGCCAGCAGCTTAGCCCAGCGGGGTTCCTACGAGCAGTACTTC. This encodes CASSLAQRGSYEQYF. Variable domain in full (rest from reference TRBV13 and TRBJ2-7): AAGVIQSPRHLIKEKRETATLKCYPIPRHDTVYWYQQGPGQDPQFLISFYEKMQSDKGSIPDRFSAQQFSDYHSELNMSSLELGDSALYFCASSLAQRGSYEQYFGPGTRLTVT.

The V gene is TRBV20-1, the J gene TRBJ2-7; the D gene is possibly TRBD1 (6 bases). Germline assignment: CDR1 DFQATT and CDR2 SNEGSKA (reference sequence). V was pared by 1 base and J by 2 bases, with 12 bases between. The CDR3 runs to 14 residues. The DNA for the CDR3 is TGCAGTGCTAGAGTAGGGGGTCAAACCTACGAGCAGTACTTC. Protein product: CSARVGGQTYEQYF.

This clonotype was seen a few times. The CDR3 DNA sequence: TGCAGTGCTAGGCAGGGGGCTAGCAATCAGCCCCAGCATTTT. Translating it yields CSARQGASNQPQHF. The chain has TRBV20-1 and TRBJ1-5, with 8 positions matching TRBD1. Per the germline V gene, CDR1 is DFQATT and CDR2 is SNEGSKA (reference sequence). Unmatched junction bases numbered 1, after V lost 3 bases and J lost 0 bases. The CDR3 consists of 14 residues.

The chain combines TRBV7-4 with TRBJ2-5; the D gene is possibly TRBD1 (5 bases). The ends were cut back, 7 bases at V and 6 bases at J, with 18 bases in the middle. Germline-derived CDR1 and CDR2 are SGHVT and SQSDAQ. This CDR3 has 14 amino acids. The CDR3 DNA is TGTGCCAGCAACTTCGATGGGGCCGGAAAGACCCAGTACTTC. As protein: CASNFDGAGKTQYF.

To note about this clonotype: With a much larger clone just one base away, this may be a read error. This rearrangement joins TRBV20-1 to TRBJ2-1; no clear D gene. V was shortened by 0 bases and J by 13 bases, with 13 bases between the two germline ends. In germline, CDR1 is DFQATT, CDR2 SNEGSKA (reference sequence). The CDR3 is 12 residues long. This CDR3 is CSARDYPETQFF. The CDR3 nucleotides are TGCAGTGCTAGAGATTACCCGGAGACCCAGTTCTTC.

Remarks on this clonotype: One end of the junction is discordant with germline, which a read error may explain. This chain uses TRBV20-1 with TRBJ2-3, with D possibly being TRBD2 (6 bases). This CDR3 spans 16 amino acids. Looked up from germline, CDR1 is DFQATT and CDR2 is SNEGSKA (reference sequence). CDR3 DNA sequence: TGCAGTGCTAGGGCTACGTCTGATACTAGCACAGAGACGCAGTATTTT. Its translation: CSARATSDTSTETQYF.

This rearrangement joins TRBV21-1 to TRBJ2-7. TRBV21-1 is described as a pseudogene. This CDR3 has 14 residues. In nucleotides, the CDR3 is TGTGCCAGCAGCCTCCAGGTTAGCTCCTACGAGCAGTACTTC. This encodes CASSLQVSSYEQYF.

The gene calls are TRBV7-2 and TRBJ2-5; 14 nucleotides agree with TRBD2. The CDR3 totals 16 residues. The germline CDR1 and CDR2 sequences are SGHTA and FQGNSA. V lost 5 bases to trimming and J lost 11 bases; unmatched junction nucleotides: 13. The CDR3 DNA reads TGTGCCAGCAGCCACCCCGGGACTAGCGGGAGTGGGGAGCAGTACTTC. This encodes CASSHPGTSGSGEQYF. Drawing the rest from reference TRBV7-2 and TRBJ2-5, the complete variable domain is GAGVSQSPSNKVTEKGKDVELRCDPISGHTALYWYRQSLGQGLEFLIYFQGNSAPDKSGLPSDRFSAERTGGSVSTLTIQRTQQEDSAVYLCASSHPGTSGSGEQYFGPGTRLLVL.

The chain links TRBV20-1 to TRBJ1-2, with 10 bases identical to TRBD1. Looked up from germline, CDR1 is DFQATT and CDR2 is SNEGSKA (reference sequence). Unmatched junction bases numbered 9, after V lost 3 bases and J lost 5 bases. CDR3 length: 15 amino acids. CDR3 bases: TGCAGTGCTAGGATGGACAGGGGGGGACTTTATGGCTACACCTTC. This translates into CSARMDRGGLYGYTF.

The sample holds a few counts of this clonotype. The genes are TRBV20-1 and TRBJ2-1; TRBD2 aligns across 14 bases. The ends lost 5 bases at V and 4 bases at J; junction bases unmatched: 7. From germline, CDR1 is DFQATT and CDR2 SNEGSKA (reference sequence). This CDR3 is 16 amino acids long. CDR3 DNA: TGCAGTGCTGTTCCCGGGACTAGCGGGAGTTACAATGAGCAGTTCTTC. It is translated as CSAVPGTSGSYNEQFF.

This clonotype was counted a few times. The chain is built from TRBV6-6 and TRBJ1-2, with TRBD1 matching over 8 bases. Trimming at V came to 7 bases and at J to 5 bases, leaving 15 bases not matched to a gene. From germline, CDR1 is MNHNY and CDR2 SVGAGI (reference sequence). The CDR3 loop spans 16 amino acids. The CDR3 region is CASTNRQGTGVYGYTF. The DNA of the CDR3 is TGTGCCAGCACTAATCGACAGGGGACGGGGGTTTATGGCTACACCTTC.

The V and J genes are TRBV11-2 and TRBJ1-2; unclear D gene. The germline V gene has CDR1 SGHAT and CDR2 FQNNGV. V was trimmed by 3 bases and J by 10 bases, leaving 18 bases between them. The CDR3 is 14 residues long. The CDR3 region is CASSLDQSRPDYTF. CDR3 nucleotide sequence: TGTGCCAGCAGCTTGGACCAAAGCCGGCCCGACTACACCTTC.